The 30 T cell receptor beta chains given below trace back to one sample, sequenced in a study of beta chain features in type 1 diabetes (dated by TCRdb to 2017 to 2018). Here is what the overall study found, with its caveats: A moderate but significant shortening of TCRB CDR3 length was observed in type 1 diabetes patients in all four CD4+ subsets.

Their cognate antigens are unknown. The method behind the library was the immunoSEQ multiplex PCR assay. The entire amount of isolated RNA was reverse transcribed using the High Capacity cDNA Reverse Transcription Kit, so the sequenced TCRB transcripts were expressed ones. Sourced from immuneACCESS, this table was stored by TCRdb with only in-frame sequences that have V and J called. A share of the clones is absent; for the studies checked, an unresolved V gene accounts for under half, and the remainder has no known explanation. In this sample the table shows some 330,000 clones, around 12% of which occur a single time. The ten largest clones take up about 0.01% of the sample. Sequenced sample: naive CD4+ T cells from blood. Taken with the paper, the label for cell subset or site translates to: true naive CD4+ T cells. The receptors shown here come from a woman in her late teens or twenties with type 1 diabetes.

This CDR3 is CASSKEDRGSYEQYF. CDR3 in DNA: TGTGCCAGCAGCAAAGAGGACAGGGGGAGCTACGAGCAGTACTTC. The genes are TRBV21-1 and TRBJ2-7; no DNA check was done on the table's D call, TRBD1. TRBV21-1 is a pseudogene segment. This CDR3 region has 15 residues.

There are a few counts of this clone. DNA for the CDR3: TGTGCCAGCAGCCAAGATTTCACTAGCGGGAGTGGACACGAGCAGTACTTC. Its translation is CASSQDFTSGSGHEQYF. The gene calls are TRBV5-4 and TRBJ2-7; 11 bases match TRBD2. This CDR3 region has 17 residues. Germline V CDR1 and CDR2: SGHNT, YYREEE (reference sequence). The J segment lost 5 bases and the V segment lost 4 bases, leaving 14 bases of the junction unmatched.

This clone was seen a few times. The V gene is TRBV14, the J gene TRBJ2-3; D perhaps matches TRBD2 (5 bases). The V gene lost 4 bases and the J gene lost 6 bases, with 8 bases spanning the gap. The CDR3 runs to 12 residues. Germline CDR1 SGHDN, CDR2 FVKESK. The CDR3 loop reads CASSPDWDTQYF. Written as DNA, the CDR3 is TGTGCCAGCAGCCCGGACTGGGATACGCAGTATTTT. Looking up the rest from reference TRBV14 and TRBJ2-3 gives the full variable domain: EAGVTQFPSHSVIEKGQTVTLRCDPISGHDNLYWYRRVMGKEIKFLLHFVKESKQDESGMPNNRFLAERTGGTYSTLKVQPAELEDSGVYFCASSPDWDTQYFGPGTRLTVL.

The rearrangement joins TRBV11-2 to TRBJ2-5, with D possibly being TRBD1 (6 bases). Germline CDR1 SGHAT, CDR2 FQNNGV. V gave up 4 bases and J gave up 6 bases, with 15 bases separating them. This CDR3 is built from 14 residues. The DNA for the CDR3 is TGTGCCAGCAGCTCAAACAGGGCCCCGCAGACCCAGTACTTC. Amino acid sequence: CASSSNRAPQTQYF.

This clone has only a few counts. The CDR3 loop is CASSLGATVANEQFF. CDR3 sequence (DNA): TGCGCCAGCAGCTTGGGGGCCACCGTCGCCAATGAGCAGTTCTTC. The genes are TRBV5-1 and TRBJ2-1, with no clear D. Trimming left V 0 bases short and J 6 bases short, with 13 bases between. Germline V gene sequence: CDR1 SGHRS, CDR2 YFSETQ. CDR3 length: 15 amino acids.

This chain links TRBV4-1 with TRBJ2-7; 8 bases are a match to TRBD2. Trimming took 1 base from V and 6 from J; bases not matched to a gene: 2. Germline CDR1 reads MGHRA; CDR2 reads YSYEKL. The CDR3 covers 13 residues. CDR3 in amino acids: CASSQVREGEQYF. The CDR3, as DNA: TGCGCCAGCAGCCAAGTTCGGGAGGGCGAGCAGTACTTC.

This chain links TRBV15 with TRBJ1-4; D might be TRBD1 (5 bases). Germline lookup yields CDR1 LNHNV and CDR2 YYDKDF (reference sequence). Trimming pared 0 bases from V and 8 bases from J, leaving 13 bases between. The CDR3 spans 15 residues. The CDR3 bases are TGTGCCACCAGCAGAGATTTGGGGGAGGGCGAAAAACTGTTTTTT. Its translation: CATSRDLGEGEKLFF.

This clone was picked up a small number of times. This sequence joins TRBV29-1 and TRBJ2-6; D remains unclear. V was clipped by 0 bases and J by 0 bases, with 12 bases between them. Germline V lookup: CDR1 SQVTM, CDR2 ANQGSEA. CDR3 size: 17 residues. The CDR3 sequence: CSVEEGSSISGANVLTF. The CDR3 region has the DNA TGCAGCGTTGAAGAGGGTAGTAGCATCTCTGGGGCCAACGTCCTGACTTTC.

In this sample, this clone turned up a few times. This chain links TRBV9 with TRBJ2-1, with D hard to call. CDR3 length equals 14 residues. Germline V gene sequence: CDR1 SGDLS, CDR2 YYNGEE. The V gene lost 0 bases and the J gene lost 2 bases, with 6 bases spanning the gap. As DNA, the CDR3 is TGTGCCAGCAGCGTAGGTAGCACCTACAATGAGCAGTTCTTC. Translating gives CASSVGSTYNEQFF. Variable domain in full (rest from reference TRBV9 and TRBJ2-1): DSGVTQTPKHLITATGQRVTLRCSPRSGDLSVYWYQQSLDQGLQFLIQYYNGEERAKGNILERFSAQQFPDLHSELNLSSLELGDSALYFCASSVGSTYNEQFFGPGTRLTVL.

V gene TRBV18 combines with J gene TRBJ1-1; D might be TRBD1 (5 bases). This CDR3 region has 15 residues. The germline V and J ends were trimmed by 0 bases and 3 bases, with 11 bases remaining between them. Germline assignment: CDR1 KGHSH and CDR2 LQKENI. The CDR3 is CASSPPVRADTEAFF. The DNA for the CDR3 is TGTGCCAGCTCACCACCGGTCAGGGCTGACACTGAAGCTTTCTTT.

This clone was found a few times. This chain links TRBV4-3 with TRBJ1-2; D possibly corresponds to TRBD1 (6 bases). The CDR3 spans 16 residues. V was cut by 0 bases and J by 8 bases, with 19 bases left in between. The V gene's germline CDR1 is LGHNA and CDR2 YSLEER. The CDR3 sequence is CASSQDENRVSYGYTF. DNA for the CDR3: TGCGCCAGCAGCCAAGACGAAAACAGGGTTTCGTACGGCTACACCTTC.

This clone appeared a few times. CDR3 residues: CASSLARLTGLNEQFF. CDR3 DNA sequence: TGTGCCAGCAGCTTAGCGCGGCTAACTGGCCTCAATGAGCAGTTCTTC. The chain joins TRBV7-2 to TRBJ2-1; D not resolved. The germline CDR1 and CDR2 sequences are SGHTA and FQGNSA. The V end was cut by 0 bases, the J end by 6 bases, with 15 bases between. CDR3 length equals 16 residues.

This clone was detected a few times. V is TRBV19 and J is TRBJ2-5; 13 positions agree with TRBD2. V lost 10 bases and J lost 5; bases outside the gene matches: 7. The CDR3 spans 14 residues. Germline lookup yields CDR1 LNHDA and CDR2 SQIVND (reference sequence). In nucleotides, the CDR3 is TGTGCCACCAGGACTAGCGGGGGACGGGAGACCCAGTACTTC. This translates into CATRTSGGRETQYF.

The chain combines TRBV18 with TRBJ1-4, with D uncertain. Germline-derived CDR1 and CDR2 are KGHSH and LQKENI. CDR3 length: 14 amino acids. V lost 2 bases, J lost 8 bases, and 12 bases lay in between. The CDR3 DNA follows: TGTGCCAGCTCACCAGGCCAGGTCCGGGAAAAACTGTTTTTT. Residues: CASSPGQVREKLFF.

CDR3 nucleotide sequence: TGTGCCAGCAGCTTAGAAGGACTACGCGGGCACGAGCAGTACTTC. Translated: CASSLEGLRGHEQYF. J is TRBJ2-7 and V is TRBV7-9; possible D gene TRBD2, 6 bases. The CDR3 loop spans 15 amino acids. Germline CDR1 is SEHNR and CDR2 is FQNEAQ (reference sequence). The germline V and J ends were trimmed by 1 base and 5 bases, with 15 bases remaining between them.

The rearrangement links TRBV14 to TRBJ2-1, with 10 bases matching TRBD2. The CDR3 runs to 15 residues. CDR1 and CDR2 (germline): SGHDN, FVKESK. The V and J ends lost 4 bases and 4 bases, in that order; junction bases with no gene match: 4. The CDR3 region is CASSLGTSAYNEQFF. CDR3 sequence (DNA): TGTGCCAGCAGCCTAGGGACTAGCGCATACAATGAGCAGTTCTTC.

The CDR3 DNA follows: TGTGCCAGCAGTGAAGCCGGGACTAGCGTACAAGAGACCCAGTACTTC. This codes for CASSEAGTSVQETQYF. The chain employs TRBV28 and TRBJ2-5; 10 bases fit TRBD2. The V gene's germline CDR1 is MDHEN and CDR2 SYDVKM. The CDR3 extends over 16 amino acids. V lost 5 bases and J lost 2; bases outside the gene matches: 8.

This clone was picked up a small number of times. This chain links TRBV5-1 with TRBJ2-1, with D perhaps TRBD2 (5 bases). V dropped 3 bases and J dropped 3 bases, with 10 bases sitting between them. This CDR3 spans 14 amino acids. Germline values: CDR1 SGHRS, CDR2 YFSETQ. The chain's CDR3 is CASSSPGYYNEQFF. CDR3 nucleotides: TGCGCCAGCAGCTCTCCGGGATACTACAATGAGCAGTTCTTC.

This clone showed up just a few times. The chain joins TRBV14 to TRBJ2-7, with 9 bases matching TRBD1. The CDR3 runs to 15 residues. CDR1 is SGHDN, CDR2 FVKESK, per germline. The trim removed 4 bases at V and 2 bases at J, leaving 6 bases unmatched. This CDR3 is CASSLRDRAPYEQYF. The CDR3 DNA follows: TGTGCCAGCAGCCTCCGGGACAGGGCCCCCTACGAGCAGTACTTC.

This clone has just a few counts. The rearrangement joins TRBV7-9 to TRBJ1-5; 10 bases line up with TRBD1. With 4 bases clipped from V and 5 bases from J, the junction kept 5 bases outside the gene matches. Germline CDR1 and CDR2: SEHNR and FQNEAQ (reference sequence). This CDR3 has 15 amino acids. The CDR3 loop reads CASSSGTGEDQPQHF. In DNA, the CDR3 is TGTGCCAGCAGCTCAGGGACAGGGGAGGATCAGCCCCAGCATTTT.

Concerning this clone: In the same sample, other DNA sequences code for this CDR3. Here the CDR3 DNA reads TGTGCCAGCAACAGTCCCTACGAGCAGTACTTC. Its protein product is CASNSPYEQYF. The gene calls are TRBV28 and TRBJ2-7, with D unresolved. Trimming pared 7 bases from V and 2 bases from J, leaving 6 bases between. The CDR3 length is 11 residues. Germline CDR1 and CDR2: MDHEN and SYDVKM. Looking up the rest from reference TRBV28 and TRBJ2-7 gives the full variable domain: DVKVTQSSRYLVKRTGEKVFLECVQDMDHENMFWYRQDPGLGLRLIYFSYDVKMKEKGDIPEGYSVSREKKERFSLILESASTNQTSMYLCASNSPYEQYFGPGTRLTVT.

The CDR3 is CASSYGGTGPTYEQYF. The CDR3 region has the DNA TGTGCCAGCAGTTACGGCGGGACAGGTCCGACCTACGAGCAGTACTTC. The rearrangement joins TRBV6-5 to TRBJ2-7; 8 bases align to TRBD1. The CDR3 spans 16 residues. The ends lost 2 bases at V and 2 bases at J; junction bases unmatched: 8. Germline lookup yields CDR1 MNHEY and CDR2 SVGAGI.

The chain combines TRBV27 with TRBJ1-6; TRBD1 matches 8 bases. Germline lookup yields CDR1 MNHEY and CDR2 SMNVEV (reference sequence). The V segment lost 6 bases and the J segment 8 bases; nucleotides outside the gene matches: 9. CDR3 length: 15 residues. For the CDR3, the DNA is TGTGCCAGCAGACCCTCGGACAGGGTTCATTCACCCCTCCACTTT. It yields the protein CASRPSDRVHSPLHF.

In this sample, this clone turned up a few times. V gene TRBV1 combines with J gene TRBJ2-1; TRBD1, as called in the table, went unchecked against the DNA. TRBV1 represents a pseudogene. The CDR3 runs 15 residues. The CDR3 bases are TGCACCAGCAGCCCGGGACAGGGGGCCTGGAATGAGCAGTTCTTC. Amino acid sequence: CTSSPGQGAWNEQFF.

The sample holds a few counts of this clone. The CDR3 reads CASSLVLQDTQYF. CDR3 nucleotides: TGTGCCAGCAGTCTCGTCTTACAGGATACGCAGTATTTT. This chain uses TRBV28 with TRBJ2-3; no definite D call. The V gene's germline CDR1 is MDHEN and CDR2 SYDVKM. The CDR3 is 13 amino acids. Trimming removed 5 bases from V and 6 bases from J, with 12 bases in between.

This clone was seen a few times. The CDR3 reads CASGVQETQYF. The CDR3 region has the DNA TGTGCCAGCGGAGTCCAAGAGACCCAGTACTTC. The V and J genes are TRBV2 and TRBJ2-5; D gene uncertain. Germline-derived CDR1 and CDR2 are SNHLY and FYNNEI. The length of the CDR3 is 11 residues. The V end lost 8 bases, the J end lost 1 base, and 5 bases lay between the germline ends.

This chain uses TRBV27 with TRBJ2-7; D might be TRBD2 (6 bases). The CDR3 is 16 residues long. Germline V gives CDR1 MNHEY, CDR2 SMNVEV (reference sequence). V was shortened by 4 bases and J by 5 bases, with 21 bases between the two germline ends. This CDR3 is CASSSQRVPPVDEQYF. CDR3 nucleotides: TGTGCCAGCAGTTCCCAGCGGGTGCCCCCGGTTGACGAGCAGTACTTC.

This clone appeared a few times. The V call is TRBV19, the J call TRBJ1-1, with D maybe TRBD1 (6 bases). V lost 2 bases, J lost 1 base, and 11 bases lay in between. The germline V gene has CDR1 LNHDA and CDR2 SQIVND (reference sequence). The CDR3 spans 15 residues. The CDR3 sequence is CASSIFGQTNTEAFF. CDR3 in DNA: TGTGCCAGTAGTATATTCGGACAGACGAACACTGAAGCTTTCTTT.

This clone was counted only a few times. This chain joins TRBV5-1 and TRBJ1-2, with a weak D call TRBD1 (6 bases). Germline CDR1 is SGHRS and CDR2 is YFSETQ. The CDR3 has 14 amino acids. V was cut by 4 bases and J by 8 bases, with 18 bases left in between. The CDR3 bases are TGCGCCAGCAGCCAAAGGCGGGCAGGGGCCGGCTACACCTTC. It translates to CASSQRRAGAGYTF.

This clone was seen a few times. The chain combines TRBV28 with TRBJ2-7; 8 nucleotides align to TRBD2. The J segment lost 1 base and the V segment lost 8 bases, leaving 7 bases of the junction unmatched. The CDR3 loop spans 14 amino acids. Germline V gives CDR1 MDHEN, CDR2 SYDVKM. The CDR3 sequence is CASRSGRGSYEQYF. In nucleotides, the CDR3 is TGTGCCAGCCGAAGCGGGAGAGGTTCCTACGAGCAGTACTTC.